Each of the 32 T cell receptor beta chains below was sequenced from the same sample in a study of blood T cells in healthy people across ages. A second PCR, run for about 7 to 12 cycles, used a sample-barcoded 5' primer plus a J-beta primer mix. Via MiXCR, TCRdb re-called the 5' RACE reads, giving one row per CDR3 protein. This sample carries 910,000 or so distinct CDR3 sequences, roughly half of them seen once, and the ten largest clones take around a fifth. Material for sequencing was blood. The receptors derive from a woman aged 55 to 70 in good health.

This chain links TRBV20-1 with TRBJ2-1; 10 bases map to TRBD2. V lost 2 bases to trimming and J lost 6 bases; unmatched junction nucleotides: 4. The CDR3 length is 14 residues. Looked up from germline, CDR1 is DFQATT and CDR2 is SNEGSKA (reference sequence). CDR3 in amino acids: CSARLASGSNEQFF. DNA for the CDR3: TGCAGTGCTAGATTGGCTAGCGGGAGCAATGAGCAGTTCTTC.

The chain employs TRBV10-3 and TRBJ2-7; D unresolved. Trimming shortened V by 5 bases and J by 6 bases, and 8 bases separated the two germline ends. There are 11 residues in the CDR3. Germline CDR1 and CDR2: ENHRY and SYGVKD. CDR3 nucleotides: TGTGCCATCAGTAAGGGATTCGAGCAGTACTTC. Translation gives CAISKGFEQYF.

This clonotype turned up a few times. This sequence joins TRBV6-1 and TRBJ2-7; perhaps TRBD2 as D (6 bases). V lost 4 bases and J lost 2, with 18 bases in between. The CDR3 is 16 residues long. Germline V gene data show CDR1 as MNHNS and CDR2 as SASEGT. The CDR3 DNA reads as TGTGCCAGCAGTGGTTTAGGTAGCGGAGTGCCCTACGAGCAGTACTTC. Protein: CASSGLGSGVPYEQYF.

V usage is TRBV12-3 or TRBV12-4 and J usage is TRBJ2-3; D ambiguous. V was clipped by 6 bases and J by 2 bases, with 6 bases between them. The CDR3 has 12 residues. The CDR3 region has the DNA TGTGCCAGCAGACGACACACAGATACGCAGTATTTT. Protein: CASRRHTDTQYF.

The chain joins TRBV28 to TRBJ2-3, with 7 nucleotides matching TRBD1. CDR1 and CDR2 from the germline V gene are MDHEN and SYDVKM. The CDR3 is 19 residues long. V lost 0 bases, J lost 0 bases, and 12 bases stayed unmatched. The CDR3 region has the DNA TGTGCCAGCAGTTTATGGGACCTAAAACAGGGGTTTAGCACAGATACGCAGTATTTT. It is translated as CASSLWDLKQGFSTDTQYF.

This clonotype was counted many times. CDR3 nucleotides: TGCGCCAGTAGCCTTGGACAGAGCTCCTACGAGCAGTACTTC. Translated: CASSLGQSSYEQYF. This chain joins TRBV5-1 and TRBJ2-7; the D gene is possibly TRBD1 (6 bases). V was trimmed by 8 bases and J by 0 bases, leaving 15 bases between them. Per the germline V gene, CDR1 is SGHRS and CDR2 is YFSETQ. The CDR3 covers 14 residues.

The chain joins TRBV4-1 to TRBJ2-1; 11 positions match TRBD2. The CDR3 loop spans 17 amino acids. Germline V gene data show CDR1 as MGHRA and CDR2 as YSYEKL. After removal of 3 bases from V and 5 bases from J, the junction contained 9 bases not matched to a gene. In DNA form, the CDR3 reads TGCGCCAGCAGCCATTTCCCGGGACTAGCGGTCAACAATGAGCAGTTCTTC. Translated: CASSHFPGLAVNNEQFF.

CDR3 in amino acids: CASSQTSGKSSYNEQFF. The CDR3, as DNA: TGCGCCAGCAGCCAGACTAGCGGAAAAAGCTCCTACAATGAGCAGTTCTTC. This chain links TRBV5-1 with TRBJ2-1, with 9 bases identical to TRBD2. V trimming: 4 bases; J trimming: 0 bases; junction bases outside the gene matches: 8. This CDR3 is 17 amino acids long. CDR1 SGHRS and CDR2 YFSETQ come from the germline V gene.

This clonotype came up a few times. The chain couples TRBV28 to TRBJ1-4; D is possibly TRBD1 (6 bases). The CDR3 runs to 16 residues. V lost 3 bases and J lost 0, with 11 bases in between. Germline values: CDR1 MDHEN, CDR2 SYDVKM. The DNA for the CDR3 is TGTGCCAGCAGTTTTGAGGGGGAAGCAACTAATGAAAAACTGTTTTTT. Encoded protein: CASSFEGEATNEKLFF.

CDR3 nucleotides: TGCGCCAGCAGCACGGGACAGGGTCCAGATACGCAGTATTTT. Protein product: CASSTGQGPDTQYF. The V gene is TRBV5-1, the J gene TRBJ2-3; TRBD1 agrees at 9 bases. This CDR3 contains 14 residues. CDR1 is SGHRS, CDR2 YFSETQ, per germline. V lost 4 bases and J lost 4; bases outside the gene matches: 4.

This clonotype was seen many times. The V and J genes are TRBV2 and TRBJ1-2; TRBD1 aligns across 8 bases. The V gene end was trimmed by 6 bases and the J gene end by 4 bases; junction bases not matched to a gene: 4. Germline CDR1 and CDR2: SNHLY and FYNNEI. This CDR3 contains 13 residues. The CDR3 DNA is TGTGCCAGCAGCGACAGGGGCCCCTATGGCTACACCTTC. Translated, it gives CASSDRGPYGYTF.

This clonotype showed up just once. The chain recombines TRBV7-8 with TRBJ2-1; D is unclear. The V gene lost 1 base and the J gene lost 12 bases, with 10 bases spanning the gap. The CDR3 is made up of 12 amino acids. Germline loops: CDR1 SGHVS, CDR2 FQNEAQ. CDR3 nucleotides: TGTGCCAGCAGCTTAGTGGGAAGAGGGCAGTTCTTC. It encodes CASSLVGRGQFF.

The genes are TRBV6-1 and TRBJ2-3; possibly TRBD2 for D (6 bases). From germline, CDR1 is MNHNS and CDR2 SASEGT. This CDR3 has 16 residues. V lost 2 bases to trimming and J lost 2 bases, with 14 bases between them. The CDR3 DNA is TGTGCCAGCAGTGAATTCGTGCGGGACTCCACAGATACGCAGTATTTT. Protein product: CASSEFVRDSTDTQYF.

This clonotype was seen a few times. The chain is built from TRBV6-2 or TRBV6-3 and TRBJ2-7, with TRBD1 as a possible D gene (5 bases). CDR1 is MNHEY and CDR2 is SVGEGT in the germline V gene. This CDR3 has 14 amino acids. Between the trimmed V and J ends, which lost 10 bases and 0 bases, there was a span of 16 bases. The CDR3 DNA is TGTGCCACCCGCGGCCCAGGGTCCTCCTACGAGCAGTACTTC. Amino acids: CATRGPGSSYEQYF.

The chain links TRBV27 to TRBJ2-7; TRBD1 or TRBD2 may be the D gene (5 bases each). V lost 0 bases and J lost 1, with 16 bases in between. The CDR3 has 17 amino acids. Per the germline V gene, CDR1 is MNHEY and CDR2 is SMNVEV (reference sequence). This chain's CDR3 is CASSLSGPKLGSYEQYF. The DNA of the CDR3 is TGTGCCAGCAGTTTATCGGGACCCAAGCTGGGGTCCTACGAGCAGTACTTC.

V usage is TRBV27 and J usage is TRBJ2-5, with 9 bases lining up with TRBD1. CDR1 MNHEY and CDR2 SMNVEV come from the germline V gene (reference sequence). The CDR3 is made up of 14 amino acids. The V gene end was trimmed by 5 bases and the J gene end by 7 bases; junction bases not matched to a gene: 8. This CDR3 is CASSKQGAGGTQYF. The CDR3 nucleotides are TGTGCCAGCAGTAAACAGGGGGCAGGGGGGACCCAGTACTTC.

As to this clonotype: Germline and junction disagree at one end, which may indicate a read error. V is TRBV4-1 and J is TRBJ2-4; weak D call: TRBD1 (5 bases). The CDR3 consists of 15 residues. Looked up from germline, CDR1 is MGHRA and CDR2 is YSYEKL. CDR3 region: CTSSQVAGPSNIQYF. The CDR3 region has the DNA TGCACCAGCAGCCAAGTTGCAGGGCCTTCAAACATTCAGTACTTC.

This clonotype was counted a few times. This chain uses TRBV7-9 with TRBJ2-7; 7 positions match TRBD2. Germline CDR1 SEHNR, CDR2 FQNEAQ (reference sequence). The CDR3 contains 14 residues. V was pared by 5 bases and J by 3 bases, with 7 bases of the junction left unmatched. CDR3 amino acids: CASSPGTTRYEQYF. DNA for the CDR3: TGTGCCAGCAGCCCCGGGACTACCCGCTACGAGCAGTACTTC.

This chain links TRBV27 with TRBJ2-1; 11 nucleotides agree with TRBD2. The germline V gene encodes CDR1 MNHEY and CDR2 SMNVEV (reference sequence). CDR3 length equals 16 residues. The junction had 5 bases not matched to a gene; V was cut back by 4 bases and J by 3 bases. The CDR3 loop is CASSSTSGSVYNEQFF. The CDR3 region has the DNA TGTGCCAGCAGTTCTACTAGCGGGAGCGTCTACAATGAGCAGTTCTTC.

This rearrangement joins TRBV7-2 to TRBJ2-7, with 13 bases that match TRBD2. This CDR3 has 14 amino acids. Germline values: CDR1 SGHTA, CDR2 FQGNSA. Trimming removed 7 bases from V and 5 bases from J; junction bases left unmatched: 5. CDR3 bases: TGTGCCAGCACCTGGACTAGCGGGAGCCACGAGCAGTACTTC. Encoded protein: CASTWTSGSHEQYF.

This clonotype was counted between two and nine times. This sequence joins TRBV28 and TRBJ2-7; TRBD1 might be the D (6 bases). The V end lost 6 bases, the J end lost 3 bases, and 12 bases lay between the germline ends. Germline CDR1 MDHEN, CDR2 SYDVKM. This CDR3 comprises 13 residues. The CDR3 nucleotides are TGTGCCAGCAGCCGGGACACTATCTACGAGCAGTACTTC. It translates to CASSRDTIYEQYF.

This clonotype was seen only a few times. V usage is TRBV7-2 and J usage is TRBJ2-3, with 13 bases lining up with TRBD2. Germline CDR1 reads SGHTA; CDR2 reads FQGNSA. With 1 base clipped from V and 6 bases from J, the junction kept 7 bases outside the gene matches. This CDR3 region has 17 residues. The DNA of the CDR3 is TGTGCCAGCAGCTTAGTAGGACTAGCGGGAGATTTGGATACGCAGTATTTT. This gives the protein CASSLVGLAGDLDTQYF. Based on the CDR3 plus reference TRBV7-2 and TRBJ2-3, the full variable domain is GAGVSQSPSNKVTEKGKDVELRCDPISGHTALYWYRQSLGQGLEFLIYFQGNSAPDKSGLPSDRFSAERTGGSVSTLTIQRTQQEDSAVYLCASSLVGLAGDLDTQYFGPGTRLTVL.

The chain joins TRBV7-2 to TRBJ2-1; D ambiguous. The CDR3 totals 15 residues. The germline V and J ends were trimmed by 5 bases and 8 bases, with 19 bases remaining between them. Germline loops: CDR1 SGHTA, CDR2 FQGNSA. The CDR3 loop is CASSVGGRIHDEQFF. In nucleotides, the CDR3 is TGTGCCAGCAGCGTCGGTGGACGGATCCACGATGAGCAGTTCTTC.

A single count supports this clonotype. This sequence joins TRBV6-4 and TRBJ2-2, with a weak D call TRBD2 (5 bases). V lost 6 bases and J 2 bases, leaving 13 bases between the germline ends. The CDR3 is 15 residues long. CDR1 is MRHNA, CDR2 SNTAGT, per germline. The CDR3 DNA sequence: TGTGCCAGCAGCAAAACCCTAGCTAACACCGGGGAGCTGTTTTTT. Translating gives CASSKTLANTGELFF.

This chain connects TRBV3-1 to TRBJ2-1, with 8 bases lining up with TRBD1. This CDR3 is 17 amino acids long. Losses at the gene ends were 2 bases for V and 1 base for J; bases not matched to a gene: 7. CDR1 and CDR2 (germline): LGHDT, YNNKEL (reference sequence). This CDR3 reads CASSQFPGTGSYNEQFF. The CDR3 DNA is TGTGCCAGCAGCCAATTCCCCGGGACAGGATCCTACAATGAGCAGTTCTTC.

The chain employs TRBV7-8 and TRBJ2-1, with 8 bases that match TRBD2. Germline CDR1 and CDR2: SGHVS and FQNEAQ. There are 15 residues in the CDR3. Trimming cost V 3 bases and J 4 bases; bases outside gene matches: 5. The CDR3 sequence is CASSFGREGYNEQFF. As DNA, the CDR3 is TGTGCCAGCAGCTTCGGGAGGGAGGGGTACAATGAGCAGTTCTTC.

This clonotype showed up just a few times. The genes are TRBV4-1 and TRBJ2-7; D is possibly TRBD1 (5 bases). In germline, CDR1 is MGHRA, CDR2 YSYEKL. This CDR3 is 16 amino acids long. Trimming stripped 3 bases from V and 6 bases from J, with 21 bases between. CDR3 loop: CASSQGPYPTLGEQYF. CDR3 in DNA: TGCGCCAGCAGCCAGGGGCCGTATCCAACCCTGGGCGAGCAGTACTTC.

The sample holds a few counts of this clonotype. The chain uses TRBV2 and TRBJ2-5; 9 nucleotides line up with TRBD1. V lost 7 bases, J lost 12 bases, and 6 bases stayed unmatched. Germline V CDR1 and CDR2: SNHLY, FYNNEI. The CDR3 spans 11 residues. CDR3 region: CASTSTGGKYF. In DNA, the CDR3 is TGTGCCAGCACCTCCACAGGGGGCAAGTACTTC.

J is TRBJ2-5 and V is TRBV20-1; 8 bases fit TRBD2. In germline, CDR1 is DFQATT, CDR2 SNEGSKA (reference sequence). The CDR3 loop spans 15 amino acids. The V gene end was trimmed by 0 bases and the J gene end by 4 bases; junction bases not matched to a gene: 7. DNA for the CDR3: TGCAGTGCTAGAGATTTAAGCGGGAGAGGAGAGACCCAGTACTTC. This translates into CSARDLSGRGETQYF.

The chain carries TRBV11-2 and TRBJ2-1, with 7 bases identical to TRBD2. The CDR3 totals 17 residues. Unmatched junction bases numbered 14, after V lost 1 base and J lost 8 bases. Germline CDR1 and CDR2: SGHAT and FQNNGV. The CDR3 DNA is TGTGCCAGCAGCTTAGGGGGAGTGGCTAGCGGAAGAGATGAGCAGTTCTTC. Protein sequence: CASSLGGVASGRDEQFF.

The J gene is TRBJ1-2, the V gene TRBV6-5, with 7 bases that match TRBD1. The CDR3 is 16 amino acids. The V gene end was trimmed by 2 bases and the J gene end by 7 bases; junction bases not matched to a gene: 13. Germline lookup yields CDR1 MNHEY and CDR2 SVGAGI. The CDR3 here is CASSYQGQALFSGYTF. CDR3 DNA sequence: TGTGCCAGCAGTTACCAAGGACAGGCCTTGTTCAGTGGCTACACCTTC.

This clonotype was picked up many times. The rearrangement uses TRBV7-2 and TRBJ2-1; D possibly corresponds to TRBD1 (5 bases). Trimming stripped 1 base from V and 6 bases from J, with 16 bases between. CDR3 length: 16 residues. Germline lookup yields CDR1 SGHTA and CDR2 FQGNSA. CDR3 sequence (DNA): TGTGCCAGCAGCTTAGTCAGGGCCATCCTCCGCAATGAGCAGTTCTTC. This translates into CASSLVRAILRNEQFF.